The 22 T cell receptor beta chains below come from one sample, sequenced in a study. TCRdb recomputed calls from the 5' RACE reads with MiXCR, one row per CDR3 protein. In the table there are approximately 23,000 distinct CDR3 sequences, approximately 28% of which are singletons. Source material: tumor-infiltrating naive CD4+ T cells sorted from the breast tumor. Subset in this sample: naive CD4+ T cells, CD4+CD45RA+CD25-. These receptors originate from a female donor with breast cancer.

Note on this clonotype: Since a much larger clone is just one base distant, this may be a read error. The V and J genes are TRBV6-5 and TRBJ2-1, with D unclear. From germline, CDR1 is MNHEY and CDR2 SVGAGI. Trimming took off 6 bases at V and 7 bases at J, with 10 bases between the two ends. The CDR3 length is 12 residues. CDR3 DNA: TGTGCCAGCAGCCAGCGACCTAATGAGCAGTTCTTC. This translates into CASSQRPNEQFF.

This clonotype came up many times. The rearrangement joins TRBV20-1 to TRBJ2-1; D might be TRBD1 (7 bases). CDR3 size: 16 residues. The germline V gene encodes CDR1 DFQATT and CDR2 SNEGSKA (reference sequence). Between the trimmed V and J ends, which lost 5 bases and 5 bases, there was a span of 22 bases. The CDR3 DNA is TGCAGTGCTTGGGTGGTAAGACAGGGACTTAACAATGAGCAGTTCTTC. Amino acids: CSAWVVRQGLNNEQFF.

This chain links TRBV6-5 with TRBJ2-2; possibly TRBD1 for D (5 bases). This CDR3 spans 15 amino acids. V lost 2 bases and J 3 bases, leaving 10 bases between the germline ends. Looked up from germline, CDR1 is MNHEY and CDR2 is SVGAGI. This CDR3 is CASSYQTEHTGELFF. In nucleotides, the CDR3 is TGTGCCAGCAGTTACCAGACAGAGCACACCGGGGAGCTGTTTTTT.

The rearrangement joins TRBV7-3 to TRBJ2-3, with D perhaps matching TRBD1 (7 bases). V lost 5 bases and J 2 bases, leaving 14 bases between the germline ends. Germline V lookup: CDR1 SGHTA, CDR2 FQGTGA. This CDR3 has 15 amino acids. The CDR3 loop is CASSIQGGHTDTQYF. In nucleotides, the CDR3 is TGTGCCAGCAGCATCCAGGGGGGACACACAGATACGCAGTATTTT.

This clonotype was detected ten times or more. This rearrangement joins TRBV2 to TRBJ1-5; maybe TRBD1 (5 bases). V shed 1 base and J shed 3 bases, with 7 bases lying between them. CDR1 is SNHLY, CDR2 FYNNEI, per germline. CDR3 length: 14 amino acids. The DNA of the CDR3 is TGTGCCAGCAGTGAAGGACAGTTCAATCAGCCCCAGCATTTT. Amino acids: CASSEGQFNQPQHF.

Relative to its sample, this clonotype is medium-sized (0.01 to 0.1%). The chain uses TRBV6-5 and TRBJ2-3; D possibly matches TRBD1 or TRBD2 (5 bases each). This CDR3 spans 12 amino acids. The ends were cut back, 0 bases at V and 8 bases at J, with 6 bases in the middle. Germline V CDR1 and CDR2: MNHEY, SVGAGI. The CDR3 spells CASSYSGGTQYF. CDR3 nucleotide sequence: TGTGCCAGCAGTTACTCTGGGGGTACGCAGTATTTT.

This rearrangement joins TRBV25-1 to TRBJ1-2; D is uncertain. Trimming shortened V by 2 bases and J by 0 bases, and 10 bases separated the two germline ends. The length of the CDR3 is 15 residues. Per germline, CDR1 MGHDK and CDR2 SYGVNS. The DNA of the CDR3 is TGTGCCAGCAGTGAAGCCAGATCCGCTAACTATGGCTACACCTTC. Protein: CASSEARSANYGYTF.

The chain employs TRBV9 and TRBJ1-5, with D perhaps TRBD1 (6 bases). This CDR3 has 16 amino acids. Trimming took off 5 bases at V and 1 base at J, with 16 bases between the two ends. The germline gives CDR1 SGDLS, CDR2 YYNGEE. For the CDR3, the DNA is TGTGCCAGCAGAGATTCATCCAGGGGAAGCAATCAGCCCCAGCATTTT. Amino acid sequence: CASRDSSRGSNQPQHF.

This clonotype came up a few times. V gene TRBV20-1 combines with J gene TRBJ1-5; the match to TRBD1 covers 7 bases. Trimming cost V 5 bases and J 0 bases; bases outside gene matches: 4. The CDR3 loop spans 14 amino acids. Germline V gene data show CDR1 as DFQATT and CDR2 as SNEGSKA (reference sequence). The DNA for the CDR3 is TGCAGTGCTTGGGGACAGTATAGCAATCAGCCCCAGCATTTT. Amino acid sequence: CSAWGQYSNQPQHF.

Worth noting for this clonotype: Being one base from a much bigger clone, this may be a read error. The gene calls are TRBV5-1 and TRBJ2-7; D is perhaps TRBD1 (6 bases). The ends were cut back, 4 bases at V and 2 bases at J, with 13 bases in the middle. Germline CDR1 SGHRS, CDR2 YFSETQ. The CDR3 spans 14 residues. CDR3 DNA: TGCGCCAGCAGCGGAGCAGGGGAAACCTACGAGCAGTACTTC. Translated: CASSGAGETYEQYF.

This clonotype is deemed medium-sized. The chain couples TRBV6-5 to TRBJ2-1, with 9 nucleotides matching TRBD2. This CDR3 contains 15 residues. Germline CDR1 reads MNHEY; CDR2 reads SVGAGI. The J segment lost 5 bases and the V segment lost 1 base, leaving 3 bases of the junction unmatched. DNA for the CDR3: TGTGCCAGCAGTTACTTAGCGGGAGTTGACAATGAGCAGTTCTTC. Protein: CASSYLAGVDNEQFF.

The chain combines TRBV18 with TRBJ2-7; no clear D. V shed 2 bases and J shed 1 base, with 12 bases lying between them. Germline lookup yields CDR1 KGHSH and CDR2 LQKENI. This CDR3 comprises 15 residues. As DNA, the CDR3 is TGTGCCAGCTCACCAATGGACCCGCGATCCTACGAGCAGTACTTC. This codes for CASSPMDPRSYEQYF.

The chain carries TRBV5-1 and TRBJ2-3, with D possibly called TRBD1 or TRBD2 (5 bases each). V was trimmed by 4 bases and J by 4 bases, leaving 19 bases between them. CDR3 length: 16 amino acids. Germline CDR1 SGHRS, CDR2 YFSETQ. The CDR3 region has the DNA TGCGCCAGCAGCCCTGCGGACACCCTGGGGGCAGATACGCAGTATTTT. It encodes CASSPADTLGADTQYF.

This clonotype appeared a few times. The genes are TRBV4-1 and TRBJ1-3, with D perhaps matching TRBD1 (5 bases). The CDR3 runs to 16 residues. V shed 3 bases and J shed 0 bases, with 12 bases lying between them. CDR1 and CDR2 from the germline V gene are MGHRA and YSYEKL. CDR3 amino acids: CASSQPGRDSGNTIYF. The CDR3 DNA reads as TGCGCCAGCAGCCAGCCGGGGCGAGACTCTGGAAACACCATATATTTT.

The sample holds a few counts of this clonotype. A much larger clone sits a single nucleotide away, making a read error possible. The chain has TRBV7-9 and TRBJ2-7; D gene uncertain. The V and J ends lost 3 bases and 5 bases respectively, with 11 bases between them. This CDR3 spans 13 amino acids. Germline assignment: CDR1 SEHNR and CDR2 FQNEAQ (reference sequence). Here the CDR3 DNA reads TGTGCCAGCAGCTTGGGGTCAGTCAACGAGCAGTACTTC. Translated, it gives CASSLGSVNEQYF.

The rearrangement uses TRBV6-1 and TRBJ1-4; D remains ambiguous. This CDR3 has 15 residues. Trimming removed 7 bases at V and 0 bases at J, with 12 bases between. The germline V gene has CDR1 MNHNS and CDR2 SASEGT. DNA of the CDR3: TGTGCCAGCAATCAACAGCCAGCAACTAATGAAAAACTGTTTTTT. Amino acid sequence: CASNQQPATNEKLFF.

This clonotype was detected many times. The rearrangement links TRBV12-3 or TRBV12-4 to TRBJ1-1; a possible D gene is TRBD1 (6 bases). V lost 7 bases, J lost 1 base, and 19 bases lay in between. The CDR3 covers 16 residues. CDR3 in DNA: TGTGCCAGCACCGCCTTTGGGGGGCTGAGGAACACTGAAGCTTTCTTT. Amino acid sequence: CASTAFGGLRNTEAFF.

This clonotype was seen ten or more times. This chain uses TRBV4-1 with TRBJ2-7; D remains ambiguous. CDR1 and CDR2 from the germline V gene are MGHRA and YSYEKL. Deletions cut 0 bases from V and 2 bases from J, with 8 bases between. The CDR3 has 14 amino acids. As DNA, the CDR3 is TGCGCCAGCAGCCAAGAGCTAGTAGCCTACGAGCAGTACTTC. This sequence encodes CASSQELVAYEQYF.

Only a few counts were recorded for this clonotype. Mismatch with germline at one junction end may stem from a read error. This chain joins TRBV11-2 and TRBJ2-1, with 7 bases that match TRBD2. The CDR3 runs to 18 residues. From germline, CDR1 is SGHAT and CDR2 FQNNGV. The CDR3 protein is CASNLDLTGRGPLGEQFF. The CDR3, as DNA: TGTGCCAGCAACTTAGATTTGACTGGGAGGGGCCCGTTGGGTGAGCAGTTCTTC.

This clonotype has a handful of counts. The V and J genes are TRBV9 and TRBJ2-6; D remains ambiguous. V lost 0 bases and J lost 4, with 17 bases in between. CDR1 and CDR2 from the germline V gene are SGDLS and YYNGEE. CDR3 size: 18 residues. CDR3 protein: CASSVDGLGAWGANVLTF. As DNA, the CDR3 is TGTGCCAGCAGCGTAGACGGCCTTGGCGCCTGGGGGGCCAACGTCCTGACTTTC.

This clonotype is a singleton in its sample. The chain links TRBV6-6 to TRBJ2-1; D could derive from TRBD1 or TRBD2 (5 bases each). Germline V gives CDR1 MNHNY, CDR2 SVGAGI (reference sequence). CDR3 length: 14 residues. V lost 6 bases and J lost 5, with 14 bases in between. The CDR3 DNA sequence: TGTGCCAGCAGCAACAAGCCGGGACACAATGAGCAGTTCTTC. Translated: CASSNKPGHNEQFF.

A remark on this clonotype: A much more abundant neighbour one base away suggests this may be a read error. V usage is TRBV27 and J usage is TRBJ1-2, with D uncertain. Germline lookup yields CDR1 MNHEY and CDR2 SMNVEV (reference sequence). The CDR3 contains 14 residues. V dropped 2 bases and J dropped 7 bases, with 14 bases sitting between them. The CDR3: CASSLLPGEAGYTF. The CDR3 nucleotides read TGTGCCAGCAGTTTACTTCCCGGGGAAGCTGGCTACACCTTC.